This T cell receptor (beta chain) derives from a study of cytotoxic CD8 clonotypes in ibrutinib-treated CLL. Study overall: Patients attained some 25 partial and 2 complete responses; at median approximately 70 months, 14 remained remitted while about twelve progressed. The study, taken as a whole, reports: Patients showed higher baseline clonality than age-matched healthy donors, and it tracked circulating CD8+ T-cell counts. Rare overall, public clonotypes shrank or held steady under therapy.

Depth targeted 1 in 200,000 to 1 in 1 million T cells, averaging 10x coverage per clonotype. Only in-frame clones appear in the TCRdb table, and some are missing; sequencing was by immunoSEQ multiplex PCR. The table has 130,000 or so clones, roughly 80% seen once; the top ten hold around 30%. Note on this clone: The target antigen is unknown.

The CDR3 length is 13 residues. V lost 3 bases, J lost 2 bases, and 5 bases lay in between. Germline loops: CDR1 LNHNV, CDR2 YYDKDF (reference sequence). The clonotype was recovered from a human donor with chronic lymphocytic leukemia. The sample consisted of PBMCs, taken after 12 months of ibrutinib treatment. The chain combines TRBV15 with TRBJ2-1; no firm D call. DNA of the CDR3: TGTGCCACCAGCAGGGAAACCTACAATGAGCAGTTCTTC. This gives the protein CATSRETYNEQFF. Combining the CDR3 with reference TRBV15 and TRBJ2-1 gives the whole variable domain DAMVIQNPRYQVTQFGKPVTLSCSQTLNHNVMYWYQQKSSQAPKLLFHYYDKDFNNEADTPDNFQSRRPNTSFCFLDIRSPGLGDTAMYLCATSRETYNEQFFGPGTRLTVL.